This TCR beta chain was documented in a study of blood T cells in healthy people across ages. Study-wide results and caveats: Naive T cell percentage strongly correlated with TCR beta diversity.

This clonotype came up a few times. Its specificity is unknown. Through a sample-barcoded 5' primer and a J-beta primer mix, a second PCR was run for roughly 7 to 12 cycles. TCRdb re-analysed the 5' RACE reads in MiXCR, keeping a single row per CDR3 protein. The data show fewer than 2 million distinct CDR3 sequences, about two fifths seen once. Specimen: blood. This TCR was recovered from a human donor in good health.

The CDR3 loop is CASSYEGWNTEAFF. The CDR3 bases are TGTGCCAGCAGTTACGAAGGGTGGAACACTGAAGCTTTCTTT. This chain connects TRBV6-5 to TRBJ1-1; D is ambiguous. CDR3 length: 14 residues. The germline V and J ends were trimmed by 2 bases and 1 base, with 8 bases remaining between them. The V gene's germline CDR1 is MNHEY and CDR2 SVGAGI.